This TCR beta chain was retrieved from a study of graft-versus-host responses after intestinal transplantation. Some clones are missing from TCRdb's copy, which holds only in-frame ones; the method was immunoSEQ multiplex PCR. The sample contains more than 12,000 clones, just under 30% of which appear only once. Plates contained about 200,000 CFSE-labeled responder cells and about 200,000 irradiated, violet-dye-labeled stimulator cells. Proliferating responders of the CD3+CD4+ and CD3+CD8+ phenotypes with low CFSE were sorted after the reaction. The sample consisted of alloreactive CD4+ T cells from a mixed lymphocyte reaction culture, taken before intestinal transplant. The subset was: CFSE-low proliferating T cells sorted from approximately 6-day pre-transplant mixed lymphocyte reaction (GvH or HvG direction). The sequence was collected from a human patient who received an intestinal transplant.

The CDR3 DNA reads as TGCGCCAGCAGCTTGGTGGGACTGGAGGCGTTCGAGCAGTACTTC. Amino acids: CASSLVGLEAFEQYF. This chain links TRBV5-1 with TRBJ2-7; weak D call: TRBD2 (6 bases). V lost 0 bases to trimming and J lost 6 bases, with 16 bases between them. CDR3 size: 15 residues. CDR1 is SGHRS and CDR2 is YFSETQ in the germline V gene.